This T cell receptor delta chain appears in the sequencing data of a study of γδ T cells in repeated Plasmodium falciparum infection (dated by TCRdb to about 2021). Broadly, across the study: The natural-infection arm enrolled Malian children exposed to intense seasonal malaria transmission, compared against age and gender matched Australian children. Several malaria-naive U.S. adults underwent four controlled human malaria infections by bites from P. falciparum NF54-infected Anopheles stephensi mosquitoes over about 600 days. Samples from controlled-infection subjects were taken at baseline, just before selected infections, and 21 days after each infection. Malian gammadelta TCR repertoires were analysed cross-sectionally in periods with no transmission and longitudinally across episodes of acute febrile malaria. Using both natural infection in Mali and controlled human malaria infection, the study looked at the way repeated Plasmodium falciparum infection shapes the human gammadelta T cell repertoire. The research as a whole found: The Malian cohort was drawn from a small rural village made up mostly of one ethnic group, which limits generalizability. Because the controlled-infection cohort was small, analysis of inter-individual variability in gammadelta T cell responses was limited. Repeated controlled infections appeared to drive waves of new clonotype selection in Vdelta2-negative, largely Vdelta1+, gammadelta TCR repertoires. Vdelta2-negative gammadelta TCR repertoires from Malian children appeared more clonally expanded, less diverse and less shared than those of Australian children. Vgamma9/Vdelta2+ TCR repertoires showed a highly stable polyclonal repertoire over time and infection, with many inter-individual overlapping TCRgamma sequences.

For bulk TCR repertoire analysis, Vgamma9/Vdelta2+ and Vdelta2-negative gammadelta T cell populations were flow-sorted out of peripheral blood mononuclear cells. Library method: multiplex PCR. Sequenced using an Illumina MiSeq. Each sorted gammadelta T cell sample was sequenced for both the TCR gamma (TRG) and TCR delta (TRD) chains. The authors' pipeline ran thus. The repertoire analyses drew on clonotype tree plots, the accumulated frequency of the top 20 clonotypes, and diversity index (DI) and D75 metrics. TCRdb called clones afresh from the public reads with CATT; identical DNA rows were later merged. The V and J calls, along with clone size, are taken from TCRdb and not from the paper's own processing. This sample is represented by 75,000 to 95,000 delta-chain clones; 0.85% to 1% of them were singletons. Nearly 10% of the sample goes to the ten largest clones. This clone has more than one count but fewer than ten. Its cognate antigen has yet to be identified. This DNA's translation and the protein TCRdb lists, from a much larger clone, do not match at residue 3, likely due to a read error; the protein shown is translated from the DNA.

V was cut back by 11 bases and J by 0 bases, leaving a gap of 19 bases between them. According to the germline V gene, CDR1 reads TSWWSYY and CDR2 reads QGS. From cysteine to phenylalanine, the CDR3 is 15 amino acids long. Left in the record is the CDR3 DNA by itself, 45 bases read in frame from the first base. The origin of this receptor is a pool of human donors (malaria-infected and uninfected, not separated). Sequencing was performed on gamma-delta T cells from blood. The rearrangement joined TRDV1 to TRDJ1; the D gene is possibly TRDD3, with 6 bases matching. Here is the DNA: TGTGCTGTCGGGCCGCTGGGGTTGTACACCGATAAACTCATCTTT. Its protein product is CAVGPLGLYTDKLIF.